Below, 14 T cell receptor beta chains from the same sample are listed, as sequenced in a study of beta chain features in type 1 diabetes. The entirety of the isolated RNA underwent reverse transcription, so expressed TCRB transcripts were sequenced. Profiled with immunoSEQ multiplex PCR; TCRdb holds only in-frame clones, not every one. The top ten hold less than 0.45% of the sample, which has nearly 350,000 clones, 7% to 9% seen once. The sample was central memory CD4+ T cells from blood. These receptor sequences come from a woman younger than 35 in good health.

This clone has a handful of counts. The rearrangement uses TRBV7-2 and TRBJ1-1; no clear D. Germline CDR1 and CDR2: SGHTA and FQGNSA. V was clipped by 0 bases and J by 12 bases, with 17 bases between them. The CDR3 runs 14 residues. The CDR3 here is CASSLAERRLVTFF. DNA for the CDR3: TGTGCCAGCAGCTTAGCCGAGAGGAGGCTCGTGACTTTCTTT.

The V and J genes are TRBV15 and TRBJ2-1; 8 bases line up with TRBD2. This CDR3 is built from 14 residues. Germline lookup yields CDR1 LNHNV and CDR2 YYDKDF (reference sequence). V lost 1 base to trimming and J lost 5 bases; unmatched junction nucleotides: 1. CDR3 loop: CATSRGTSHNEQFF. CDR3 sequence (DNA): TGTGCCACCAGCAGAGGGACTAGCCACAATGAGCAGTTCTTC.

The CDR3 region has the DNA TGTGCCAGCAGCGTATATGGACTAGCGGGAGTGAACACCGGGGAGCTGTTTTTT. It translates to CASSVYGLAGVNTGELFF. This sequence joins TRBV9 and TRBJ2-2, with 13 bases identical to TRBD2. There are 18 residues in the CDR3. With V trimmed by 1 base and J by 1 base, 4 bases remained unmatched. CDR1 SGDLS and CDR2 YYNGEE come from the germline V gene.

This clone appeared a few times. CDR3 region: CASSSAGEDNEQFF. CDR3 bases: TGTGCCAGCAGTTCCGCGGGAGAGGATAATGAGCAGTTCTTC. The chain joins TRBV28 to TRBJ2-1, with TRBD2 matching over 7 bases. Losses at the gene ends were 4 bases for V and 7 bases for J; bases not matched to a gene: 7. The CDR3 is 14 residues long. In germline, CDR1 is MDHEN, CDR2 SYDVKM.

This clone has only a few counts. The chain links TRBV6-6 to TRBJ1-5, with D perhaps TRBD1 (6 bases). The V gene lost 7 bases and the J gene lost 3 bases, with 13 bases spanning the gap. The CDR3 has 14 residues. Germline V CDR1 and CDR2: MNHNY, SVGAGI (reference sequence). This CDR3 is CASNNGQINQPQHF. Here the CDR3 DNA reads TGTGCCAGCAACAACGGACAGATCAATCAGCCCCAGCATTTT.

V is TRBV7-3 and J is TRBJ2-1, with 7 bases that match TRBD2. The CDR3 totals 16 residues. Germline V gene sequence: CDR1 SGHTA, CDR2 FQGTGA. Germline trimming cut 5 bases from V and 7 bases from J; bases unmatched to any gene: 14. In nucleotides, the CDR3 is TGTGCCAGCAGCCCCGCCCTAGCGGCCTCTGGGAATGAGCAGTTCTTC. Translating it yields CASSPALAASGNEQFF.

This clone was counted between two and nine times. The chain combines TRBV2 with TRBJ2-3; tentative D call: TRBD2 (5 bases). Trimming pared 11 bases from V and 6 bases from J, leaving 18 bases between. Germline V gene data show CDR1 as SNHLY and CDR2 as FYNNEI. The CDR3 is 13 amino acids. CDR3 loop: CAGAMGASDTQYF. The CDR3 bases are TGTGCCGGTGCTATGGGAGCGTCGGATACGCAGTATTTT.

The CDR3 DNA sequence: TGTGCCAGCAGCTTCCGGGACAGGTTAAACTATGGCTACACCTTC. This sequence encodes CASSFRDRLNYGYTF. The chain is built from TRBV11-2 and TRBJ1-2; the match to TRBD1 covers 8 bases. This CDR3 contains 15 residues. Unmatched junction bases numbered 5, after V lost 3 bases and J lost 2 bases. From germline, CDR1 is SGHAT and CDR2 FQNNGV.

At least ten counts were recorded for this clone. This chain joins TRBV4-2 and TRBJ1-4; 7 bases are shared with TRBD1. After removal of 4 bases from V and 5 bases from J, the junction contained 10 bases not matched to a gene. CDR1 and CDR2 (germline): LGHNA, YNFKEQ. The CDR3 totals 16 residues. The CDR3 spells CASSRDGAGGNEKLFF. CDR3 DNA sequence: TGTGCCAGCAGCCGAGACGGCGCAGGGGGAAATGAAAAACTGTTTTTT.

This clone has a count of ten or more. The V and J genes are TRBV7-2 and TRBJ2-2; perhaps TRBD1 as D (5 bases). CDR1 is SGHTA, CDR2 FQGNSA, per germline. This CDR3 contains 13 residues. V lost 4 bases and J lost 8, with 11 bases in between. The CDR3 here is CASSSQARGELFF. DNA of the CDR3: TGTGCCAGCAGCTCACAGGCGCGGGGGGAGCTGTTTTTT.

Turning to this clone: The sample carries other DNA sequences with the same CDR3. J is TRBJ2-2 and V is TRBV7-9, with a possible D match to TRBD1 (5 bases). V lost 2 bases, J lost 1 base, and 5 bases lay in between. This CDR3 is built from 14 residues. The germline gives CDR1 SEHNR, CDR2 FQNEAQ (reference sequence). CDR3 coding DNA: TGTGCCAGCAGCTTACAGGGGAACACCGGGGAGCTGTTTTTT. Its translation is CASSLQGNTGELFF.

The chain has TRBV23-1 and TRBJ2-7; D not certain. TRBV23-1 is an ORF, and what it does is uncertain. The V end lost 3 bases, the J end lost 2 bases, and 11 bases lay between the germline ends. The CDR3 has 14 residues. The CDR3 here is CASSQSSGPYEQYF. As DNA, the CDR3 is TGCGCCAGCAGTCAGAGTTCCGGCCCCTACGAGCAGTACTTC.

The chain recombines TRBV25-1 with TRBJ2-7; D tentatively fits TRBD1 or TRBD2 (5 bases each). Germline V gene data show CDR1 as MGHDK and CDR2 as SYGVNS. The CDR3 has 15 amino acids. Trimming removed 2 bases from V and 9 bases from J, with 20 bases in between. The CDR3 loop is CASSERLGSGQLQYF. The DNA of the CDR3 is TGTGCCAGCAGTGAACGGCTGGGGAGTGGACAACTGCAGTACTTC.

This rearrangement joins TRBV7-2 to TRBJ2-5, with D perhaps matching TRBD1 (5 bases). The CDR3 is made up of 15 amino acids. Germline V CDR1 and CDR2: SGHTA, FQGNSA. The V and J ends lost 1 base and 2 bases respectively, with 11 bases between them. CDR3 DNA sequence: TGTGCCAGCAGCTTAGACACAGGCCCACAAGAGACCCAGTACTTC. This translates into CASSLDTGPQETQYF.